This TCR beta chain was sequenced in a study of blood T cell repertoires in COVID-19. As for the study in general: The analysed material was cDNA or gDNA that came from T cells, B-cell-depleted T cells, or PBMCs.

The germline gives CDR1 SEHNR, CDR2 FQNEAQ (reference sequence). Trimming cost V 0 bases and J 2 bases, with 13 bases left between them. The CDR3 loop spans 17 amino acids. This clone came up once. Here immunoSEQ multiplex PCR was the method, and the copy in TCRdb shows in-frame clones only, minus some. Here the sample spans 150,000 or so clones, about 89% being singletons. Sample: peripheral blood. The rearrangement uses TRBV7-9 and TRBJ1-4; the D is unclear. This TCR came from a man older than 75 with acute or convalescent COVID-19. In nucleotides, the CDR3 is TGTGCCAGCAGCTTAGCAGTAGGAGGCTCGACTAATGAAAAACTGTTTTTT. Translated: CASSLAVGGSTNEKLFF.